This TCR beta chain comes out of a study of blood T cell repertoires in COVID-19. Study-level information: Researchers got acute and convalescent COVID-19 samples from the United States, Italy and Spain. PBMCs, B-cell-depleted T cells, or T cells were the source of the cDNA or gDNA that made up the material.

In the authors' workflow: Reference gene primer amplification gave estimated nucleated cell counts. TCRdb's copy holds only in-frame clones and misses some; the assay was immunoSEQ multiplex PCR. V, J and clone size reflect that table, while D and trimming were determined from the DNA. The sample records over 200,000 clones, approximately 84% being singletons. The TCR originated in a man aged 40-49 years with active or convalescent COVID-19. Sequences were obtained from peripheral blood.

CDR3 DNA: TGTGCCAGTAAGGGGGACAGGGGTTTATATCAGCCCCAGCATTTT. This encodes CASKGDRGLYQPQHF. The V and J genes are TRBV19 and TRBJ1-5, with 10 bases aligning to TRBD1. The CDR3 totals 15 residues. V shed 7 bases and J 5 bases; nucleotides not matched to a gene: 8. The germline V gene has CDR1 LNHDA and CDR2 SQIVND (reference sequence).